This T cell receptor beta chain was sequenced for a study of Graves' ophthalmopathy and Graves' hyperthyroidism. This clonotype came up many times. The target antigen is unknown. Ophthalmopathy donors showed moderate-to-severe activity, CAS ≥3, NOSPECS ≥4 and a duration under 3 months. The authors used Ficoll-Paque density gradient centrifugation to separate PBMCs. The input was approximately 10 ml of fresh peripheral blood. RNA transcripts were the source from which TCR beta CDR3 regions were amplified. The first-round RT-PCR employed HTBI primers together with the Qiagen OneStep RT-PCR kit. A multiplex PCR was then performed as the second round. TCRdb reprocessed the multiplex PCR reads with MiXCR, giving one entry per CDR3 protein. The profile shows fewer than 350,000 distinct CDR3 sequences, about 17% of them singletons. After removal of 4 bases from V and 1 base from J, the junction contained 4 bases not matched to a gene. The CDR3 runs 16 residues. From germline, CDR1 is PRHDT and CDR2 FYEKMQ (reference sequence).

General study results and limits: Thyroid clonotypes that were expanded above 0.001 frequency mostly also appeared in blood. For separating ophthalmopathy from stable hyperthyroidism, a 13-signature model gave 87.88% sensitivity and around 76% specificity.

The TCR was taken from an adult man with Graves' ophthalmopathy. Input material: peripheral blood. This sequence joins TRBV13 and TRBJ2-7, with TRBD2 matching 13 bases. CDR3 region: CASSSRLAGGSYEQYF. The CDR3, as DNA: TGTGCCAGCAGCTCCAGACTAGCGGGAGGATCCTACGAGCAGTACTTC.